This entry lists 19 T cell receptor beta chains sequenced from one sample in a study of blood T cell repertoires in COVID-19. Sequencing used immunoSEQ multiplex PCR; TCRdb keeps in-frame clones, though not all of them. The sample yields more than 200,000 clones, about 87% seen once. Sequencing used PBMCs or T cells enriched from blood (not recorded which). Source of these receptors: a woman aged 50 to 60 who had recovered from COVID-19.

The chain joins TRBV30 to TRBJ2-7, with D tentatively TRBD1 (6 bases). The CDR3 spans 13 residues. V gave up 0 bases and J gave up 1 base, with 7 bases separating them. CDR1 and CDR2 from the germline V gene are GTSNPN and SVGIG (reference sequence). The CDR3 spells CAWSVQGSYEQYF. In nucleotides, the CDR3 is TGTGCCTGGAGTGTCCAGGGGTCCTACGAGCAGTACTTC.

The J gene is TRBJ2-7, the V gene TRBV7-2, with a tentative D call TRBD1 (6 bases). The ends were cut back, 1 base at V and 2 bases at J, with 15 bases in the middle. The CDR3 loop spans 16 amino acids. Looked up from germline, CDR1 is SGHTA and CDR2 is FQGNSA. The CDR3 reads CASSLGGQGRTYEQYF. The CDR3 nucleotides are TGTGCCAGCAGCTTAGGGGGGCAGGGTAGGACCTACGAGCAGTACTTC.

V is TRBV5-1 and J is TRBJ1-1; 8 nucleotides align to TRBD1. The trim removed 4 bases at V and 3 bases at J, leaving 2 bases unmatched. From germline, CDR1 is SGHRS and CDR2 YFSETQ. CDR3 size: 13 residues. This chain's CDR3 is CASSRDRHTEAFF. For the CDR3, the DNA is TGCGCCAGCAGCAGGGACAGGCACACTGAAGCTTTCTTT.

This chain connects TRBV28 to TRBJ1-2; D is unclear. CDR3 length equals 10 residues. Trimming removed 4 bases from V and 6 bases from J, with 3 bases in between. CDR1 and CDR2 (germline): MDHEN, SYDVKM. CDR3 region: CASSSDGYTF. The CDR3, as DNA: TGTGCCAGCAGTTCTGATGGCTACACCTTC.

Written as DNA, the CDR3 is TGTGCCAGCAGTGAATCTCTGTTCAATGAGCAGTTCTTC. It translates to CASSESLFNEQFF. The chain is built from TRBV6-1 and TRBJ2-1; D is undetermined. The germline V gene encodes CDR1 MNHNS and CDR2 SASEGT. The germline V and J ends were trimmed by 2 bases and 6 bases, with 8 bases remaining between them. The CDR3 length is 13 residues.

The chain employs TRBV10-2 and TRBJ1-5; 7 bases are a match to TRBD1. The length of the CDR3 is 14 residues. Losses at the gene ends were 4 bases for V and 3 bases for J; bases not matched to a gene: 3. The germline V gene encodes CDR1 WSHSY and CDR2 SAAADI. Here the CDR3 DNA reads TGCGCCAGCAGTGCCACAGGGGTCAATCAGCCCCAGCATTTT. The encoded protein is CASSATGVNQPQHF.

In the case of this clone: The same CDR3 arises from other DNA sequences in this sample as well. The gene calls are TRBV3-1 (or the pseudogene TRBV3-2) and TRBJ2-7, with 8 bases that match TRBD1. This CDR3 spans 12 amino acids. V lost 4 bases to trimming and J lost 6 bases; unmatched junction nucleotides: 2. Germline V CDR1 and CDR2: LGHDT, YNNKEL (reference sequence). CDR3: CASSRQGSEQYF. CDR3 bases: TGTGCCAGCAGCCGACAGGGGAGCGAGCAGTACTTC.

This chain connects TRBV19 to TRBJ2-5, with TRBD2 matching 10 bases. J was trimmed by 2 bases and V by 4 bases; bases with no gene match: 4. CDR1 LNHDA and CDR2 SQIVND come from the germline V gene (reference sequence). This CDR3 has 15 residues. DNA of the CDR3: TGTGCCAGTAGTAGGTGGACTAGCGGACAAGAGACCCAGTACTTC. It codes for CASSRWTSGQETQYF. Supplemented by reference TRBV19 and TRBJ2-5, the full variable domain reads DGGITQSPKYLFRKEGQNVTLSCEQNLNHDAMYWYRQDPGQGLRLIYYSQIVNDFQKGDIAEGYSVSREKKESFPLTVTSAQKNPTAFYLCASSRWTSGQETQYFGPGTRLLVL.

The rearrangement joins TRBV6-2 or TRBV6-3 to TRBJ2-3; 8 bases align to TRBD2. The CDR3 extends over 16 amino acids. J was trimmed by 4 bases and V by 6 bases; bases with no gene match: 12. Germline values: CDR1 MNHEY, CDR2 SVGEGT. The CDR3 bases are TGTGCCAGCAGCTCCATGAGCGGGAGAGGGGCAGATACGCAGTATTTT. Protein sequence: CASSSMSGRGADTQYF.

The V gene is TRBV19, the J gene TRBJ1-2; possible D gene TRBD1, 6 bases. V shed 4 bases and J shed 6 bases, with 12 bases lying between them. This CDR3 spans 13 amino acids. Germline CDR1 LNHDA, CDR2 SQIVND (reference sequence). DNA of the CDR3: TGTGCCAGTAGTAGGTGGGGGCGTGATGGCTACACCTTC. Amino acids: CASSRWGRDGYTF.

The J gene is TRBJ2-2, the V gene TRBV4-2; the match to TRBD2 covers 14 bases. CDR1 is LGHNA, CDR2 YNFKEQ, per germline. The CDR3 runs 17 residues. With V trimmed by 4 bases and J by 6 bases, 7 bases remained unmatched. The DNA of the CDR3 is TGTGCCAGCAGCCGCCCGGGACTAGCGGGAGACCCCGGGGAGCTGTTTTTT. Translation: CASSRPGLAGDPGELFF.

In DNA, the CDR3 is TGTGCCAGCAGTCTGGGCCCTGAAAAACTGTTTTTT. Translated, it gives CASSLGPEKLFF. The J gene is TRBJ1-4, the V gene TRBV25-1; no clear D gene. There are 12 residues in the CDR3. V gave up 5 bases and J gave up 7 bases, with 8 bases separating them. Germline CDR1 MGHDK, CDR2 SYGVNS.

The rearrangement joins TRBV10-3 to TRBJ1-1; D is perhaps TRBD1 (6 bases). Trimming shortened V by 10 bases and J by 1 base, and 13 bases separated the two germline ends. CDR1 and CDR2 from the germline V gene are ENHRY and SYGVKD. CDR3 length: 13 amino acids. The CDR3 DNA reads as TGTGCCACCCGGACAGCTGAGAACACTGAAGCTTTCTTT. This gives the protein CATRTAENTEAFF.

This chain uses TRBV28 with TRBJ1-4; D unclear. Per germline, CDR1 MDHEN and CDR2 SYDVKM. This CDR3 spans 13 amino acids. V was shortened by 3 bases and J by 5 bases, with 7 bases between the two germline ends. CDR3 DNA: TGTGCCAGCAGTTTCGCGGGAAATGAAAAACTGTTTTTT. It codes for CASSFAGNEKLFF.

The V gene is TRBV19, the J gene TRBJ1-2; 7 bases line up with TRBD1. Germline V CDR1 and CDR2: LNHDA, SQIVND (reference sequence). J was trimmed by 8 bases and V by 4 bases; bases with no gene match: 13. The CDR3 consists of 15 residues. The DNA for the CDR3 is TGTGCCAGTAGTACCCAGACAGGGCCGGCGGTGGGCTACACCTTC. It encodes CASSTQTGPAVGYTF.

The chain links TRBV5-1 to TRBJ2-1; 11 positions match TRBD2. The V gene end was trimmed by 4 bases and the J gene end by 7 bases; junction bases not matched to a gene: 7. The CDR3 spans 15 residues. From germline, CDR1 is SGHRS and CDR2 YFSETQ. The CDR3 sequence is CASSQTSGSWNEQFF. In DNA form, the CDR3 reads TGCGCCAGCAGCCAAACTAGCGGGAGTTGGAATGAGCAGTTCTTC.

For the CDR3, the DNA is TGTGCCAGCAGCCCCGGACAACTCTATGGCTACACCTTC. Protein sequence: CASSPGQLYGYTF. The V call is TRBV28, the J call TRBJ1-2; tentatively, D is TRBD1 (5 bases). Looked up from germline, CDR1 is MDHEN and CDR2 is SYDVKM. This CDR3 spans 13 amino acids. V shed 6 bases and J shed 4 bases, with 12 bases lying between them.

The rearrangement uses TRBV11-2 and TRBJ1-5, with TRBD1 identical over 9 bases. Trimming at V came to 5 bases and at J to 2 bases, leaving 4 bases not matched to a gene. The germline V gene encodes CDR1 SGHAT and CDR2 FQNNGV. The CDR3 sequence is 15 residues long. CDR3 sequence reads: CASSRGQGGNQPQHF. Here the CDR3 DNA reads TGTGCCAGCAGCCGGGGACAGGGCGGCAATCAGCCCCAGCATTTT.

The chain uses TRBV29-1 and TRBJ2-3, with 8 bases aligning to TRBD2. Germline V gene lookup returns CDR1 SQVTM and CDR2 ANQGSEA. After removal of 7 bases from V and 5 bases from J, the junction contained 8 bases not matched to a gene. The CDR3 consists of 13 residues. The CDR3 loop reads CSARGGQQDTQYF. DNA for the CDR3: TGCAGCGCTCGGGGGGGACAACAAGATACGCAGTATTTT.